Below are 27 T cell receptor beta chains sequenced from a single sample in a study of radiotherapy plus CTLA-4 blockade in lung cancer (dated by TCRdb to 2016 to 2019). The library came from the immunoSEQ multiplex PCR assay. TCRdb retrieved this table from immuneACCESS and kept in-frame rearrangements only. Not all clones are present; in checked studies, unresolved V genes account for under half, and no reason is known for the remainder. The sample table holds some 64,000 clones, of which roughly 80% were seen once. Approximately 4% of the sample is in the top ten clones. The source material was peripheral blood, sampled from a patient treated with radiotherapy plus ipilimumab. Receptor source: a human donor with non-small cell lung cancer who had a complete response to radiotherapy plus ipilimumab.

This chain uses TRBV10-2 with TRBJ1-1; no reliable D call. The V gene lost 4 bases and the J gene lost 0 bases, with 6 bases spanning the gap. This CDR3 comprises 13 residues. In germline, CDR1 is WSHSY, CDR2 SAAADI. CDR3 residues: CASSVSLNTEAFF. The CDR3 DNA sequence: TGCGCCAGCAGTGTTAGCCTGAACACTGAAGCTTTCTTT.

The chain joins TRBV2 to TRBJ2-1; 10 bases line up with TRBD2. This CDR3 region has 14 residues. After removal of 9 bases from V and 7 bases from J, the junction contained 9 bases not matched to a gene. Germline V gives CDR1 SNHLY, CDR2 FYNNEI. For the CDR3, the DNA is TGTGCCAGTGTCCTAGCGGGGGCTCTAAATGAGCAGTTCTTC. As protein: CASVLAGALNEQFF.

The chain couples TRBV10-3 to TRBJ2-1; 7 bases fit TRBD2. The V gene's germline CDR1 is ENHRY and CDR2 SYGVKD. The trim removed 10 bases at V and 9 bases at J, leaving 18 bases unmatched. CDR3 length: 15 amino acids. The CDR3 DNA is TGTGCCACTAAACTAGCGAGCCAATCAGAGGGTGAGCAGTTCTTC. Protein sequence: CATKLASQSEGEQFF.

CDR3 in amino acids: CASSPSDREAQPQHF. The CDR3 nucleotides are TGTGCCAGCAGTCCTTCGGACAGGGAGGCTCAGCCCCAGCATTTT. This rearrangement joins TRBV27 to TRBJ1-5, with 8 bases fitting TRBD1. The V gene end was trimmed by 5 bases and the J gene end by 6 bases; junction bases not matched to a gene: 9. Germline V gene data show CDR1 as MNHEY and CDR2 as SMNVEV (reference sequence). The CDR3 sequence is 15 residues long.

The rearrangement uses TRBV9 and TRBJ1-3; the D is unclear. Per the germline V gene, CDR1 is SGDLS and CDR2 is YYNGEE. This CDR3 is 15 amino acids long. V lost 1 base, J lost 8 bases, and 16 bases lay in between. For the CDR3, the DNA is TGTGCCAGCAGCGTAAGCCTCTTCCATAAAGACACCATATATTTT. It translates to CASSVSLFHKDTIYF.

In this sample, this clone turned up a few times. This sequence joins TRBV7-2 and TRBJ2-7, with TRBD1 identical over 10 bases. Germline assignment: CDR1 SGHTA and CDR2 FQGNSA. J lost 5 bases, V lost 1 base, and 5 bases had no gene match. The length of the CDR3 is 15 residues. In DNA, the CDR3 is TGTGCCAGCAGCTTAGTGGGACAGGGGTTAAACGAGCAGTACTTC. Translating it yields CASSLVGQGLNEQYF.

The chain uses TRBV11-3 and TRBJ1-3; no firm D call. Deletions cut 2 bases from V and 2 bases from J, with 7 bases between. The length of the CDR3 is 14 residues. In germline, CDR1 is SGHNT, CDR2 YENEEA. CDR3: CASSLQWAGNTIYF. In nucleotides, the CDR3 is TGTGCCAGCAGCTTACAATGGGCTGGAAACACCATATATTTT.

V is TRBV28 and J is TRBJ2-3; TRBD1 might be the D (5 bases). The CDR3 totals 15 residues. The V gene lost 4 bases and the J gene lost 3 bases, with 14 bases spanning the gap. From germline, CDR1 is MDHEN and CDR2 SYDVKM. CDR3 region: CASSSPGKRTDTQYF. Here the CDR3 DNA reads TGTGCCAGCAGTTCCCCAGGGAAACGTACAGATACGCAGTATTTT.

The genes are TRBV29-1 and TRBJ1-5, with TRBD1 as a possible D gene (6 bases). Germline assignment: CDR1 SQVTM and CDR2 ANQGSEA. CDR3 size: 14 residues. Trimming removed 4 bases at V and 7 bases at J, with 17 bases between. The CDR3 coding sequence is TGCAGCGTTGGGATGGGGTCAGGGGACCAGCCCCAGCATTTT. The encoded protein is CSVGMGSGDQPQHF.

This clone was detected a few times. The chain uses TRBV30 and TRBJ2-5; D uncertain. The germline V gene has CDR1 GTSNPN and CDR2 SVGIG (reference sequence). This CDR3 is 12 amino acids long. The V and J ends lost 2 bases and 5 bases respectively, with 9 bases between them. The CDR3, as DNA: TGTGCCTGGAGTCCGAGAAGGGAGACCCAGTACTTC. Its protein product is CAWSPRRETQYF. The full variable domain, in which reference TRBV30 and TRBJ2-5 provide the parts outside the CDR3, is SQTIHQWPATLVQPVGSPLSLECTVEGTSNPNLYWYRQAAGRGLQLLFYSVGIGQISSEVPQNLSASRPQDRQFILSSKKLLLSDSGFYLCAWSPRRETQYFGPGTRLLVL.

This chain connects TRBV28 to TRBJ2-1; TRBD2 matches at 8 bases. The CDR3 runs 15 residues. The trim removed 3 bases at V and 7 bases at J, leaving 8 bases unmatched. Germline values: CDR1 MDHEN, CDR2 SYDVKM. CDR3 DNA: TGTGCCAGCAGTTTTTGGTCGGGGGGGAATAATGAGCAGTTCTTC. The encoded protein is CASSFWSGGNNEQFF.

A few counts support this clone. The chain uses TRBV11-2 and TRBJ2-5; no definite D call. Trimming pared 4 bases from V and 2 bases from J, leaving 14 bases between. The CDR3 length is 15 residues. Per germline, CDR1 SGHAT and CDR2 FQNNGV. CDR3 nucleotides: TGTGCCAGCAGCTCCATACGACATCCTCAAGAGACCCAGTACTTC. Translated: CASSSIRHPQETQYF. The whole variable domain, filled in from reference TRBV11-2 and TRBJ2-5, reads EAGVAQSPRYKIIEKRQSVAFWCNPISGHATLYWYQQILGQGPKLLIQFQNNGVVDDSQLPKDRFSAERLKGVDSTLKIQPAKLEDSAVYLCASSSIRHPQETQYFGPGTRLLVL.

The chain combines TRBV29-1 with TRBJ2-1, with D possibly called TRBD1 or TRBD2 (5 bases each). This CDR3 region has 14 residues. Germline V gene sequence: CDR1 SQVTM, CDR2 ANQGSEA. Trimming removed 6 bases at V and 0 bases at J, with 12 bases between. This chain's CDR3 is CSVGSRGSYNEQFF. The CDR3 DNA reads as TGCAGCGTAGGGAGTAGGGGCTCCTACAATGAGCAGTTCTTC.

The chain combines TRBV30 with TRBJ1-1; the D gene is possibly TRBD1 (6 bases). Trimming pared 2 bases from V and 11 bases from J, leaving 18 bases between. This CDR3 has 13 residues. CDR1 is GTSNPN and CDR2 is SVGIG in the germline V gene (reference sequence). DNA for the CDR3: TGTGCCTGGAGTCCTACCAGGGGTCAGGCCGCTTTCTTT. This encodes CAWSPTRGQAAFF.

This chain links TRBV18 with TRBJ2-7; 8 bases align to TRBD1. The junction had 3 bases not matched to a gene; V was cut back by 4 bases and J by 1 base. There are 14 residues in the CDR3. Germline CDR1 is KGHSH and CDR2 is LQKENI. CDR3 protein: CASSLTGGSYEQYV. The CDR3 DNA sequence: TGTGCCAGCTCACTTACAGGGGGTTCCTACGAGCAGTACGTC.

The V and J genes are TRBV4-3 and TRBJ1-2, with TRBD1 identical over 8 bases. Germline CDR1 and CDR2: LGHNA and YSLEER. The J segment lost 4 bases and the V segment lost 3 bases, leaving 16 bases of the junction unmatched. The CDR3 sequence is 18 residues long. The CDR3 region is CASSHSTSGTGSPYGYTF. The CDR3 nucleotides are TGCGCCAGCAGCCATAGCACGAGCGGGACAGGCTCCCCCTATGGCTACACCTTC.

This clone was picked up a small number of times. This sequence joins TRBV30 and TRBJ1-3; D not resolved. V was cut by 3 bases and J by 4 bases, with 16 bases left in between. Per germline, CDR1 GTSNPN and CDR2 SVGIG (reference sequence). The CDR3 covers 15 residues. The CDR3 protein is CAWSSERVGGNTIYF. As DNA, the CDR3 is TGTGCCTGGAGCTCCGAAAGGGTAGGAGGAAACACCATATATTTT. Variable domain in full (rest from reference TRBV30 and TRBJ1-3): SQTIHQWPATLVQPVGSPLSLECTVEGTSNPNLYWYRQAAGRGLQLLFYSVGIGQISSEVPQNLSASRPQDRQFILSSKKLLLSDSGFYLCAWSSERVGGNTIYFGEGSWLTVV.

The rearrangement joins TRBV14 to TRBJ2-1; TRBD1 agrees at 11 bases. V trimming: 4 bases; J trimming: 9 bases; junction bases outside the gene matches: 8. Germline loops: CDR1 SGHDN, CDR2 FVKESK. The length of the CDR3 is 15 residues. Written as DNA, the CDR3 is TGTGCCAGCAGCCTCCGGACAGGGGGCTGGGGTGAGCAGTTCTTC. Protein product: CASSLRTGGWGEQFF.

V gene TRBV9 combines with J gene TRBJ1-1; 10 nucleotides match TRBD1. With 3 bases clipped from V and 9 bases from J, the junction kept 5 bases outside the gene matches. The germline V gene encodes CDR1 SGDLS and CDR2 YYNGEE. CDR3 length equals 13 residues. The CDR3 sequence is CASSGRQGAQAFF. The CDR3 DNA reads as TGTGCCAGCAGCGGCCGACAGGGGGCCCAAGCTTTCTTT.

This sequence joins TRBV5-8 and TRBJ2-2; D tentatively reads TRBD1 or TRBD2 (7 bases each). In germline, CDR1 is SGHTS, CDR2 YDEGEE. This CDR3 contains 14 residues. V was pared by 6 bases and J by 5 bases, with 14 bases between. The DNA of the CDR3 is TGTGCCAGCAACTCCAGGGGGGGTACCGGGGAGCTGTTTTTT. It is translated as CASNSRGGTGELFF.

V usage is TRBV7-2 and J usage is TRBJ2-5, with 12 bases that match TRBD1. CDR3 size: 17 residues. Germline trimming cut 5 bases from V and 4 bases from J; bases unmatched to any gene: 11. Germline lookup yields CDR1 SGHTA and CDR2 FQGNSA. CDR3 protein: CASSETGTGGAGETQYF. The CDR3 DNA follows: TGTGCCAGCAGCGAGACCGGGACAGGGGGCGCGGGAGAGACCCAGTACTTC.

This chain joins TRBV4-3 and TRBJ2-7; D might be TRBD1 (5 bases). The CDR3 loop spans 16 amino acids. V lost 0 bases and J lost 6, with 18 bases in between. The V gene's germline CDR1 is LGHNA and CDR2 YSLEER. The chain's CDR3 is CASSQEPLNRSLEQYV. The CDR3 bases are TGCGCCAGCAGCCAAGAGCCACTGAACAGGTCTCTCGAGCAGTACGTC.

This clone was seen a single time. The chain employs TRBV30 and TRBJ1-2; no firm D call. The germline V gene has CDR1 GTSNPN and CDR2 SVGIG (reference sequence). The CDR3 has 12 amino acids. Trimming left V 7 bases short and J 0 bases short, with 9 bases between. The CDR3 reads CAFRPANYGYTF. CDR3 bases: TGTGCCTTTAGACCGGCTAACTATGGCTACACCTTC.

This chain connects TRBV7-2 to TRBJ2-1; 8 nucleotides align to TRBD1. With V trimmed by 4 bases and J by 6 bases, 2 bases remained unmatched. This CDR3 is built from 13 residues. CDR1 and CDR2 (germline): SGHTA, FQGNSA. CDR3 DNA: TGTGCCAGCAGCTCACAGGGGGGCAATGAGCAGTTCTTC. Its protein is CASSSQGGNEQFF.

This clone showed up just once. The chain carries TRBV27 and TRBJ2-3, with D maybe TRBD1 (7 bases). The germline V gene has CDR1 MNHEY and CDR2 SMNVEV (reference sequence). Trimming took off 5 bases at V and 3 bases at J, with 21 bases between the two ends. The CDR3 runs to 17 residues. The CDR3 protein is CASSKTRPGGRTDTQYF. The CDR3 DNA reads TGTGCCAGCAGTAAAACCCGCCCAGGGGGGAGAACAGATACGCAGTATTTT.

The V and J genes are TRBV11-2 and TRBJ1-2, with 8 bases lining up with TRBD1. CDR1 and CDR2 (germline): SGHAT, FQNNGV. This CDR3 has 14 residues. V lost 3 bases to trimming and J lost 4 bases; unmatched junction nucleotides: 4. CDR3: CASSLGDRTYGYTF. The CDR3 coding sequence is TGTGCCAGCAGCTTGGGGGACAGGACCTATGGCTACACCTTC. The full variable domain, in which reference TRBV11-2 and TRBJ1-2 provide the parts outside the CDR3, is EAGVAQSPRYKIIEKRQSVAFWCNPISGHATLYWYQQILGQGPKLLIQFQNNGVVDDSQLPKDRFSAERLKGVDSTLKIQPAKLEDSAVYLCASSLGDRTYGYTFGSGTRLTVV.

The chain combines TRBV5-1 with TRBJ2-5, with D possibly being TRBD1 (6 bases). The J call is uncertain, as TRBJ2-7 better fits the DNA end. The CDR3 runs 16 residues. CDR1 and CDR2 from the germline V gene are SGHRS and YFSETQ. The CDR3 DNA reads TGCGCCAGCAGCTTGGAAATCGGCAACAGGGCTTACGAGCAGTACTTC. It encodes CASSLEIGNRAYEQYF.